This T cell receptor (beta chain) was recorded in a study of graft-versus-host responses after intestinal transplantation. Overall study context: All recipients were given anti-thymocyte globulin induction, and tacrolimus and steroids were then administered for 2 to 3 years.

Findings and caveats of the study: Recipient-marrow GvH clones were detected, some having first appeared in ileum or blood.

Produced via immunoSEQ multiplex PCR; TCRdb's table is partial and in-frame only. The data show about 82,000 clones, with roughly 91% seen just once and more than 0.075% held by the top ten. CDR1 SGHRS and CDR2 YFSETQ come from the germline V gene. Trimming pared 0 bases from V and 1 base from J, leaving 10 bases between. This CDR3 is 15 amino acids long. For this clone: Its antigen is unidentified.

Sequences were derived from unstimulated CD4+ T cells sorted from spleen or lymph node cells, sampled before intestinal transplant. V usage is TRBV5-1 and J usage is TRBJ2-5; D ambiguous. The sequence was collected from a human donor who received an intestinal transplant. The CDR3 sequence: CASSLARIAQETQYF. The CDR3 region has the DNA TGCGCCAGCAGCTTGGCCAGGATCGCCCAAGAGACCCAGTACTTC.